A single T cell receptor (beta chain) is shown here with its context. These data come from a study of T cell changes during pregnancy in multiple sclerosis. Sequenced by immunoSEQ multiplex PCR; TCRdb stores in-frame clones only, minus some. Among some 54,000 clones listed, around 94% were seen once. CDR1 is LGHNA and CDR2 is YSLEER in the germline V gene. This CDR3 spans 17 amino acids. V lost 0 bases to trimming and J lost 6 bases; unmatched junction nucleotides: 9. The source material was CD8+ T cells from peripheral blood mononuclear cells, sampled in the third trimester of pregnancy. This clonotype originated in a female donor with multiple sclerosis, enrolled in a pregnancy study. This sequence joins TRBV4-3 and TRBJ1-5; 9 nucleotides agree with TRBD1. The CDR3 sequence is CASSQEPYRGLVQPQHF. CDR3 DNA sequence: TGCGCCAGCAGCCAAGAACCATACAGGGGGCTGGTTCAGCCCCAGCATTTT.